This entry lists 18 T cell receptor beta chains sequenced from one sample in a study of T cells after yellow fever vaccination. MiXCR, run by TCRdb on the 5' RACE reads, gives a single entry per CDR3 protein. The table records around 350,000 distinct CDR3 sequences, 6.2% of them present only once. This material consisted of PBMCs, taken 5 days after the yellow fever booster vaccination. All receptors come from a man under 40 who received the YFV17D yellow fever vaccine.

This clonotype was recorded many times. The V call is TRBV5-6, the J call TRBJ2-7; unclear D gene. CDR1 SGHDT and CDR2 YYEEEE come from the germline V gene. CDR3 length: 13 amino acids. The ends were cut back, 4 bases at V and 4 bases at J, with 12 bases in the middle. The CDR3 reads CASSRVPLYEQYF. Here the CDR3 DNA reads TGTGCCAGCAGCCGGGTCCCACTATACGAGCAGTACTTC.

In this sample, this clonotype turned up many times. The J gene is TRBJ2-3, the V gene TRBV2; TRBD2 matches at 14 bases. V dropped 4 bases and J dropped 5; count of bases not matched to a gene: 2. Per the germline V gene, CDR1 is SNHLY and CDR2 is FYNNEI. CDR3 length: 15 residues. CDR3 sequence reads: CASSGGTSGRDTQYF. The CDR3 DNA reads TGTGCCAGCAGTGGCGGGACTAGCGGGAGAGATACGCAGTATTTT.

This clonotype was found many times. This rearrangement joins TRBV29-1 to TRBJ2-1, with 14 bases aligning to TRBD2. The CDR3 runs 16 residues. Germline V gene sequence: CDR1 SQVTM, CDR2 ANQGSEA. Germline trimming cut 4 bases from V and 7 bases from J; bases unmatched to any gene: 9. DNA for the CDR3: TGCAGCGTTGTTGGGACTAGCGGGAGCAGGGAGAATGAGCAGTTCTTC. Translating it yields CSVVGTSGSRENEQFF.

This clonotype was observed many times. The rearrangement links TRBV7-3 to TRBJ2-3, with TRBD1 matching 7 bases. The CDR3 is 16 residues long. V dropped 5 bases and J dropped 5; count of bases not matched to a gene: 13. Per germline, CDR1 SGHTA and CDR2 FQGTGA. The chain's CDR3 is CASSPQSQGVGDTQYF. The DNA for the CDR3 is TGTGCCAGCAGCCCCCAATCCCAGGGGGTCGGAGATACGCAGTATTTT.

This clonotype was observed at least ten times. The genes are TRBV20-1 and TRBJ1-6; TRBD1 matches at 9 bases. V was pared by 5 bases and J by 9 bases, with 8 bases of the junction left unmatched. The length of the CDR3 is 14 residues. From germline, CDR1 is DFQATT and CDR2 SNEGSKA (reference sequence). CDR3 region: CSARGGQGVSPLHF. The CDR3 bases are TGCAGTGCTCGGGGGGGACAGGGTGTTTCACCCCTCCACTTT.

The chain couples TRBV27 to TRBJ2-1, with 7 bases matching TRBD2. The CDR3 is 15 amino acids. Germline values: CDR1 MNHEY, CDR2 SMNVEV (reference sequence). After removal of 5 bases from V and 5 bases from J, the junction contained 9 bases not matched to a gene. The CDR3 coding sequence is TGTGCCAGCAGTACCCCGACTAGCTCACACAATGAGCAGTTCTTC. Amino acids: CASSTPTSSHNEQFF.

This clonotype was seen a few times. This chain connects TRBV20-1 to TRBJ2-1; 11 bases agree with TRBD2. V lost 5 bases and J lost 6; bases outside the gene matches: 9. The germline V gene encodes CDR1 DFQATT and CDR2 SNEGSKA (reference sequence). The CDR3 covers 15 residues. CDR3 region: CSAVPGLAEINEQFF. The CDR3 DNA reads as TGCAGTGCTGTACCGGGACTAGCGGAGATCAATGAGCAGTTCTTC.

In this sample, this clonotype turned up a few times. The chain employs TRBV12-3 or TRBV12-4 and TRBJ2-3; D is undetermined. This CDR3 contains 14 residues. The ends were cut back, 3 bases at V and 1 base at J, with 8 bases in the middle. The CDR3 DNA follows: TGTGCCAGCAGTTTCGGTGGGGGCACAGATACGCAGTATTTT. Its protein product is CASSFGGGTDTQYF.

This clonotype was counted at least ten times. V is TRBV4-3 and J is TRBJ2-5; 9 nucleotides line up with TRBD2. The CDR3 is 15 residues long. V gave up 1 base and J gave up 0 bases; unmatched junction bases: 0. Looked up from germline, CDR1 is LGHNA and CDR2 is YSLEER. The CDR3 protein is CASSQGLADQETQYF. The CDR3 DNA reads as TGCGCCAGCAGCCAAGGACTAGCGGACCAAGAGACCCAGTACTTC.

This sequence joins TRBV20-1 and TRBJ1-6, with D unclear. Germline V lookup: CDR1 DFQATT, CDR2 SNEGSKA (reference sequence). The CDR3 consists of 13 residues. V was cut by 0 bases and J by 8 bases, with 8 bases left in between. The CDR3 DNA reads as TGCAGTGCTAGAGATCTTAGGGATTCACCCCTCCACTTT. Residues: CSARDLRDSPLHF.

This clonotype was counted only a few times. This sequence joins TRBV3-1 and TRBJ2-1; TRBD2 matches at 9 bases. This CDR3 has 16 amino acids. The trim removed 1 base at V and 8 bases at J, leaving 9 bases unmatched. Germline V lookup: CDR1 LGHDT, CDR2 YNNKEL (reference sequence). CDR3 residues: CASSQGLAGVAYEQFF. The CDR3 DNA follows: TGTGCCAGCAGCCAAGGTTTAGCGGGAGTAGCCTATGAGCAGTTCTTC.

This clonotype occurred a few times. The gene calls are TRBV12-3 or TRBV12-4 and TRBJ2-3; 8 nucleotides line up with TRBD1. CDR3 length equals 13 residues. Losses at the gene ends were 8 bases for V and 6 bases for J; bases not matched to a gene: 7. Written as DNA, the CDR3 is TGTGCCAGCGATCAGGGGGCAATGGATACGCAGTATTTT. This encodes CASDQGAMDTQYF.

The V gene is TRBV9, the J gene TRBJ2-2, with unresolved D. V dropped 3 bases and J dropped 6 bases, with 6 bases sitting between them. The CDR3 extends over 12 amino acids. Germline CDR1 reads SGDLS; CDR2 reads YYNGEE. The CDR3 DNA reads TGTGCCAGCAGCGATGGGCCCGGGGAGCTGTTTTTT. It yields the protein CASSDGPGELFF.

The chain employs TRBV7-8 and TRBJ2-5; D is possibly TRBD1 (6 bases). The CDR3 covers 18 residues. In germline, CDR1 is SGHVS, CDR2 FQNEAQ. The V end was cut by 6 bases, the J end by 1 base, with 24 bases between. The CDR3 DNA is TGTGCCAGCAGGTACATAGGCCCAGGACAGAACTTCCAAGAGACCCAGTACTTC. Protein product: CASRYIGPGQNFQETQYF.

The chain links TRBV6-4 to TRBJ2-6; D is unresolved. CDR1 is MRHNA, CDR2 SNTAGT, per germline. The germline V and J ends were trimmed by 4 bases and 0 bases, with 13 bases remaining between them. The CDR3 has 17 residues. CDR3 sequence (DNA): TGTGCCAGCAGTGCCCAAGGCCCTTCCTCTGGGGCCAACGTCCTGACTTTC. This sequence encodes CASSAQGPSSGANVLTF.

This chain links TRBV10-3 with TRBJ2-7, with TRBD1 matching over 10 bases. Losses at the gene ends were 3 bases for V and 0 bases for J; bases not matched to a gene: 5. Germline values: CDR1 ENHRY, CDR2 SYGVKD. The CDR3 has 16 amino acids. The CDR3 sequence: CAISDLGQGNSYEQYF. As DNA, the CDR3 is TGTGCCATCAGTGACCTGGGACAGGGGAACTCCTACGAGCAGTACTTC.

This clonotype was seen a few times. This chain links TRBV5-4 with TRBJ2-1, with D perhaps being TRBD1 or TRBD2 (5 bases each). With 4 bases removed from V and 5 bases from J, the gap between germline ends came to 16 bases. Germline lookup yields CDR1 SGHNT and CDR2 YYREEE (reference sequence). The CDR3 is 15 residues long. CDR3 loop: CASSRDATTNNEQFF. CDR3 sequence (DNA): TGTGCCAGCAGCCGGGACGCAACGACAAACAATGAGCAGTTCTTC.

There are many counts of this clonotype. The J gene is TRBJ1-5, the V gene TRBV5-5, with TRBD1 identical over 9 bases. Germline CDR1 and CDR2: SGHKS and YYEKEE (reference sequence). V dropped 1 base and J dropped 4; count of bases not matched to a gene: 3. The CDR3 loop spans 15 amino acids. The CDR3 DNA reads TGTGCCAGCAGCTTGCTACAGGGGGCTAATCAGCCCCAGCATTTT. Protein product: CASSLLQGANQPQHF.